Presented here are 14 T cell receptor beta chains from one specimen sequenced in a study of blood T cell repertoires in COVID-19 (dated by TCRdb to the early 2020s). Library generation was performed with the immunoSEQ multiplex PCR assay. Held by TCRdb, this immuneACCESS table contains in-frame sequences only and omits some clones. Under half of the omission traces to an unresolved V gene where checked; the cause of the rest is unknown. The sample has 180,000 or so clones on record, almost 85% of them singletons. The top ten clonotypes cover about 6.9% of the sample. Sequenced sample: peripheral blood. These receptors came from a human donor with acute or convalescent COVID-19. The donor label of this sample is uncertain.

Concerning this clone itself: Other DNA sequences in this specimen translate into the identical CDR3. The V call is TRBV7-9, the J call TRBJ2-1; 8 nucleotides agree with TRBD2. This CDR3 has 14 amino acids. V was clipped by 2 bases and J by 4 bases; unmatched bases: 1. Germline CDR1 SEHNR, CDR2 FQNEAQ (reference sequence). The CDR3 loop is CASSLTSGYNEQFF. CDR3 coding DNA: TGTGCCAGCAGCTTAACTAGCGGATACAATGAGCAGTTCTTC.

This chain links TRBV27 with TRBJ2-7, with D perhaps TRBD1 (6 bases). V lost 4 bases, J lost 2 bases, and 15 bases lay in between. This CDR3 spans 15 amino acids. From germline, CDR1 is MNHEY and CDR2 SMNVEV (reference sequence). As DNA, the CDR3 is TGTGCCAGCAGTTGGGTGACAGGAGGAACCTACGAGCAGTACTTC. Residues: CASSWVTGGTYEQYF.

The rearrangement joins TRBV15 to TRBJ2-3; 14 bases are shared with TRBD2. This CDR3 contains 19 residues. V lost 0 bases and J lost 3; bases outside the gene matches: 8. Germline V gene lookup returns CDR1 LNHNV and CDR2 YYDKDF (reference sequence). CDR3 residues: CATSRDKSTSGRETDTQYF. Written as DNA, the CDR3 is TGTGCCACCAGCAGAGATAAATCGACTAGCGGGAGGGAGACAGATACGCAGTATTTT.

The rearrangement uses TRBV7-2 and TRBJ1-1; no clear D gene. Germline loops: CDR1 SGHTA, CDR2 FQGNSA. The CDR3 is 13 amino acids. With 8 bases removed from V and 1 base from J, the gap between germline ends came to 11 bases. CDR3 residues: CASRVDPNTEAFF. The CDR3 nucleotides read TGTGCCAGCCGGGTAGACCCGAACACTGAAGCTTTCTTT.

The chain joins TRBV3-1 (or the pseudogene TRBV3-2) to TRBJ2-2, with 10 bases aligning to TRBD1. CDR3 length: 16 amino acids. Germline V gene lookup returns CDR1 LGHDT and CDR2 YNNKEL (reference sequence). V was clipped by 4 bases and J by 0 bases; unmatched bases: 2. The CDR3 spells CASSRGQGSNTGELFF. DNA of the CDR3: TGTGCCAGCAGCCGGGGACAGGGGTCGAACACCGGGGAGCTGTTTTTT.

The CDR3 DNA sequence: TGTGCCAGCAAACCGGGACACGGCGTCTACGAGCAGTACTTC. Translated, it gives CASKPGHGVYEQYF. The rearrangement links TRBV2 to TRBJ2-7; possible D gene TRBD1, 6 bases. V dropped 7 bases and J dropped 3 bases, with 16 bases sitting between them. The CDR3 totals 14 residues. Germline V gives CDR1 SNHLY, CDR2 FYNNEI.

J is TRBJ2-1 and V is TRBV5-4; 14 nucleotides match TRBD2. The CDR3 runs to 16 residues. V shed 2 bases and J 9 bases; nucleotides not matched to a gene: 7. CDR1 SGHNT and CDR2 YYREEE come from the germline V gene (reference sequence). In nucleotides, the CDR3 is TGTGCCAGCAGCTTAGCGGTCGGGACTAGCGGGAGTGAGCAGTTCTTC. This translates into CASSLAVGTSGSEQFF. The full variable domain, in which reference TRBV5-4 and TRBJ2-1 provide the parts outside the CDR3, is ETGVTQSPTHLIKTRGQQVTLRCSSQSGHNTVSWYQQALGQGPQFIFQYYREEENGRGNFPPRFSGLQFPNYSSELNVNALELDDSALYLCASSLAVGTSGSEQFFGPGTRLTVL.

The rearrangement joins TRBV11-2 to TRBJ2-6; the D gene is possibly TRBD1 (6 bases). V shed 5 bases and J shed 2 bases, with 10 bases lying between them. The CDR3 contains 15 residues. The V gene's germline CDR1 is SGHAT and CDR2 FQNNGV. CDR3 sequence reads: CASSAGQTGANVLTF. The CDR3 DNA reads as TGTGCCAGCAGCGCTGGACAGACTGGGGCCAACGTCCTGACTTTC. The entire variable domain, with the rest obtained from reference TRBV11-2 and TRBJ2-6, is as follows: EAGVAQSPRYKIIEKRQSVAFWCNPISGHATLYWYQQILGQGPKLLIQFQNNGVVDDSQLPKDRFSAERLKGVDSTLKIQPAKLEDSAVYLCASSAGQTGANVLTFGAGSRLTVL.

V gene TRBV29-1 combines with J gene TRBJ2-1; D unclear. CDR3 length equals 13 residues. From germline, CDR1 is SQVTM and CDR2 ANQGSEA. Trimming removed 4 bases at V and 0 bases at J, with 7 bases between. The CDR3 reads CSVVASSYNEQFF. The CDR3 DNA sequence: TGCAGCGTTGTGGCTAGCTCCTACAATGAGCAGTTCTTC.

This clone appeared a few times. CDR3 protein: CASTLGGNTIYF. CDR3 in DNA: TGTGCCAGCACACTCGGTGGAAACACCATATATTTT. The chain carries TRBV12-3 or TRBV12-4 and TRBJ1-3; D remains unclear. The CDR3 extends over 12 amino acids. V was cut by 7 bases and J by 3 bases, with 7 bases left in between.

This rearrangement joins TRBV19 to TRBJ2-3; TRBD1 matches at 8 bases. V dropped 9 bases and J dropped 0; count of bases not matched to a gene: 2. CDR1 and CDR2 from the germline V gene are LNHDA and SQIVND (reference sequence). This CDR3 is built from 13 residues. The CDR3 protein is CASRDRSTDTQYF. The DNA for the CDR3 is TGTGCCAGCCGGGACAGGAGCACAGATACGCAGTATTTT.

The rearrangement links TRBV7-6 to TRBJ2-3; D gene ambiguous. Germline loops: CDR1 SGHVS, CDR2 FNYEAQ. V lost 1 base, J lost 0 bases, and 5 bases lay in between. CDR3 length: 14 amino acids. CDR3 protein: CASSLGQSTDTQYF. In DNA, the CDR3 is TGTGCCAGCAGCTTAGGGCAGAGCACAGATACGCAGTATTTT. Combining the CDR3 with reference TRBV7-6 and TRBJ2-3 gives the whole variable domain GAGVSQSPRYKVTKRGQDVALRCDPISGHVSLYWYRQALGQGPEFLTYFNYEAQQDKSGLPNDRFSAERPEGSISTLTIQRTEQRDSAMYRCASSLGQSTDTQYFGPGTRLTVL.

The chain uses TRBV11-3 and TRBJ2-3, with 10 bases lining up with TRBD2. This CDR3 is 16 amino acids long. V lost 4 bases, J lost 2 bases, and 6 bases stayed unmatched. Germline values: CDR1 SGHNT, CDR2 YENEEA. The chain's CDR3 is CASSSGTSESTDTQYF. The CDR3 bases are TGTGCCAGCAGCTCCGGGACTAGCGAGTCCACAGATACGCAGTATTTT.

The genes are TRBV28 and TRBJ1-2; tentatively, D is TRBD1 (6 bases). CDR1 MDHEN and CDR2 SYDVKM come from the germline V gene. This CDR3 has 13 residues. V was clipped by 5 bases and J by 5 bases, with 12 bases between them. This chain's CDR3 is CASSPYRVYGYTF. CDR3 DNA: TGTGCCAGCAGTCCTTACAGGGTTTATGGCTACACCTTC.